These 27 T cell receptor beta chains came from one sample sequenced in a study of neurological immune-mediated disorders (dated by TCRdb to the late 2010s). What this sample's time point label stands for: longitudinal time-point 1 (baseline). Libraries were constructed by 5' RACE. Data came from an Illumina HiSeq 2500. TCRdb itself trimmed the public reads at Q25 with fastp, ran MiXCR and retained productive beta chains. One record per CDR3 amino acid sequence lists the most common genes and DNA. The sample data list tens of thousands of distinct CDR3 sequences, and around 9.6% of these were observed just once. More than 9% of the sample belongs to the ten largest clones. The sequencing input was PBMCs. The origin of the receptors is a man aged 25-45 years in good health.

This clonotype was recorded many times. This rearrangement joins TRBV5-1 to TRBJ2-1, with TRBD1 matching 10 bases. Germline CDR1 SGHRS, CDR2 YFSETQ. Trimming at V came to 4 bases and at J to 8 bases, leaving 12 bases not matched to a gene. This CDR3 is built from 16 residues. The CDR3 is CASSPGTGASNDEQFF. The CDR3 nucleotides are TGCGCCAGCAGCCCAGGGACAGGGGCTTCAAACGATGAGCAGTTCTTC.

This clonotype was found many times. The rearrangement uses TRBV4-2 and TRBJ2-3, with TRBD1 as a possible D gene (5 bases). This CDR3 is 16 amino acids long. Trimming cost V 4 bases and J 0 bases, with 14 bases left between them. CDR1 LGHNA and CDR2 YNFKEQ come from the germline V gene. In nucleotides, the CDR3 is TGTGCCAGCAGCCCCAGGGTGGCGGAAAGCACAGATACGCAGTATTTT. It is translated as CASSPRVAESTDTQYF.

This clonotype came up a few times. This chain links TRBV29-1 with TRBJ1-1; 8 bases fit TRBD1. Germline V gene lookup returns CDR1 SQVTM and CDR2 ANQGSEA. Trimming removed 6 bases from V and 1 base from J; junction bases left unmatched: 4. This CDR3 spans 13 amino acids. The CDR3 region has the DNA TGCAGCGTAGGACAGGGAGGGAACACTGAAGCTTTCTTT. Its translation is CSVGQGGNTEAFF.

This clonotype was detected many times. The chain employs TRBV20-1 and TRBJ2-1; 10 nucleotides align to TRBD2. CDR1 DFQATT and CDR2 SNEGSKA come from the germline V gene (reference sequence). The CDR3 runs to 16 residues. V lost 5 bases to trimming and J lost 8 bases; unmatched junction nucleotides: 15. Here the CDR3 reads CSARRPGLAFLDEQFF. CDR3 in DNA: TGCAGTGCTCGTAGGCCGGGACTAGCGTTTTTGGATGAGCAGTTCTTC.

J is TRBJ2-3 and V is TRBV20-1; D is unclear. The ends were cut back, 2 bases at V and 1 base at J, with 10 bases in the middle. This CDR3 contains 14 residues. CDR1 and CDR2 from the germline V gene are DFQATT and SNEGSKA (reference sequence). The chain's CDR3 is CSARNRLGTDTQYF. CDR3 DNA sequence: TGCAGTGCTAGAAACCGTCTGGGCACAGATACGCAGTATTTT.

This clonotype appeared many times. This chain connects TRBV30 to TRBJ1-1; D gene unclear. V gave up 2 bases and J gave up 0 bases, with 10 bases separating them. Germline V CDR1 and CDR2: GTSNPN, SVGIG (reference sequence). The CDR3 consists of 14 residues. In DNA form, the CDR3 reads TGTGCCTGGAGTCCCGGTCTCATGAACACTGAAGCTTTCTTT. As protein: CAWSPGLMNTEAFF.

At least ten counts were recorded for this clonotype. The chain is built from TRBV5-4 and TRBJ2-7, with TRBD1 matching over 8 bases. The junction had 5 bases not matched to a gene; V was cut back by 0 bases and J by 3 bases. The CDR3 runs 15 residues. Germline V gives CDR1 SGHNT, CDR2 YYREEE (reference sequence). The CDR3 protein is CASSLEGTGLYEQYF. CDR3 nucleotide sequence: TGTGCCAGCAGCTTGGAGGGGACAGGTCTCTACGAGCAGTACTTC.

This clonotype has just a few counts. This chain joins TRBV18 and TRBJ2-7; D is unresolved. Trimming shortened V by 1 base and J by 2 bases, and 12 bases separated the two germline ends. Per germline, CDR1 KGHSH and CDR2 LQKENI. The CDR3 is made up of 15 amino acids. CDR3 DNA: TGTGCCAGCTCACCACTTCGGGCCGAGGCCTACGAGCAGTACTTC. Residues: CASSPLRAEAYEQYF.

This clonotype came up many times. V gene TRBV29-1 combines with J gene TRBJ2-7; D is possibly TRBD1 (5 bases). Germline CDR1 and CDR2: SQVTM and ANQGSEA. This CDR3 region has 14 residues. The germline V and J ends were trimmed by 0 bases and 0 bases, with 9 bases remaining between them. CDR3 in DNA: TGCAGCGTTGAAGAAGGGGCCAACTCCTACGAGCAGTACTTC. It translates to CSVEEGANSYEQYF.

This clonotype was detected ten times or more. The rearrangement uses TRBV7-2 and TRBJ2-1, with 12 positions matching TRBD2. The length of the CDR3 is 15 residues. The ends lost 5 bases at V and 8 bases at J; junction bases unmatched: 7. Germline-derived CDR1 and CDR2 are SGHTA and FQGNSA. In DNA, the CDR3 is TGTGCCAGCAGCCAGACTAGCGGGAGTTTTCATGAGCAGTTCTTC. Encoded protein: CASSQTSGSFHEQFF.

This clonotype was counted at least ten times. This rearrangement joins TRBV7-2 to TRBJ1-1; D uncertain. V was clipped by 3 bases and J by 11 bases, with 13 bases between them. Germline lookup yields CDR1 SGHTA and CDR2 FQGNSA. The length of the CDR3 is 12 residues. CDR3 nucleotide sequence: TGTGCCAGCAGCTTGGGTGGGGTGAGTGCTTTCTTT. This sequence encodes CASSLGGVSAFF.

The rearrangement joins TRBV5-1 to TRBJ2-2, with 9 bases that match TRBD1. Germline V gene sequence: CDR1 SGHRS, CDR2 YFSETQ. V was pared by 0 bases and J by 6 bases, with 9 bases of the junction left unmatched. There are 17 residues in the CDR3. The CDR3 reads CASSLVSGQGSSGELFF. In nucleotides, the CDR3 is TGCGCCAGCAGCTTGGTGTCCGGACAGGGGAGTTCCGGGGAGCTGTTTTTT.

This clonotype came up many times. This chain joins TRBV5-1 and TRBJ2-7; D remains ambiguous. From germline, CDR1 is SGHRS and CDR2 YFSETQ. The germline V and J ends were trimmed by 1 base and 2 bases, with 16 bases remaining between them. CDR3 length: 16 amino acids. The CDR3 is CASSLNYLGSTYEQYF. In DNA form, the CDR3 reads TGCGCCAGCAGCTTGAACTATTTGGGAAGTACCTACGAGCAGTACTTC.

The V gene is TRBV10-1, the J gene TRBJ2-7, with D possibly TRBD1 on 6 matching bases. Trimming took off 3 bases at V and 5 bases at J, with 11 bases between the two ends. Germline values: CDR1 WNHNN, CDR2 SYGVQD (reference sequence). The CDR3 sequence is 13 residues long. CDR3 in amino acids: CASSDTGNNEQYF. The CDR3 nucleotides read TGCGCCAGCAGTGATACAGGGAATAACGAGCAGTACTTC.

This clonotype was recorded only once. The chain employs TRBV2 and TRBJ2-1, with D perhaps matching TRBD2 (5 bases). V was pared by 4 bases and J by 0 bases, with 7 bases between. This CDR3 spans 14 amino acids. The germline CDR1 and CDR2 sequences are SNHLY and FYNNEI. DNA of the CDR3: TGTGCCAGCAGTGCAGAGGGCTCCTACAATGAGCAGTTCTTC. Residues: CASSAEGSYNEQFF.

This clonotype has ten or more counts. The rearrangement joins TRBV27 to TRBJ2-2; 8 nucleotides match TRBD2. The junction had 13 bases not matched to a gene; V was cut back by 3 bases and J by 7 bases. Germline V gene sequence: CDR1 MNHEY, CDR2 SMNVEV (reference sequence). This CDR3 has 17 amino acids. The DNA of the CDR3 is TGTGCCAGCAGTTTTAGTCCCCGCGGGGGGACTGACGGGGAGCTGTTTTTT. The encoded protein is CASSFSPRGGTDGELFF.

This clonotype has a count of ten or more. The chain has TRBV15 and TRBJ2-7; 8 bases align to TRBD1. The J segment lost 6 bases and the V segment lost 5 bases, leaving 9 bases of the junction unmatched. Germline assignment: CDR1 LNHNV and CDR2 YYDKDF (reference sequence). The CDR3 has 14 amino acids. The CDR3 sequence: CATSVNRGYGEQYF. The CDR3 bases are TGTGCCACCAGCGTCAACAGGGGGTACGGCGAGCAGTACTTC.

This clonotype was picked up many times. The CDR3 DNA is TGTGCCAGCAGACTACAGGGGTATAATTCACCCCTCCACTTT. This codes for CASRLQGYNSPLHF. The chain combines TRBV28 with TRBJ1-6; 7 bases map to TRBD1. J gave up 4 bases and V 6 bases, and 3 bases lay outside the gene matches. Germline V lookup: CDR1 MDHEN, CDR2 SYDVKM. CDR3 length equals 14 residues.

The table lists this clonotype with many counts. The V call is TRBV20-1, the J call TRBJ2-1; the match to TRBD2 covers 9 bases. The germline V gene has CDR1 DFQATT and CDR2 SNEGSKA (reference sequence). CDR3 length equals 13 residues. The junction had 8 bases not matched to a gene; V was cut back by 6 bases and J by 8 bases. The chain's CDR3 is CSAPTSGGDEQFF. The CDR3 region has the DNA TGCAGTGCCCCGACTAGCGGTGGGGATGAGCAGTTCTTC.

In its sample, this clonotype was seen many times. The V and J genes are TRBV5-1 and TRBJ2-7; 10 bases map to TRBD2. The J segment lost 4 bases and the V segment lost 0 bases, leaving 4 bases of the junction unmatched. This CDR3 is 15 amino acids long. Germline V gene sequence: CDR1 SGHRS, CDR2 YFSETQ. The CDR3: CASSLVLAGQYEQYF. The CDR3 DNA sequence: TGCGCCAGCAGCTTGGTACTAGCGGGACAATACGAGCAGTACTTC.

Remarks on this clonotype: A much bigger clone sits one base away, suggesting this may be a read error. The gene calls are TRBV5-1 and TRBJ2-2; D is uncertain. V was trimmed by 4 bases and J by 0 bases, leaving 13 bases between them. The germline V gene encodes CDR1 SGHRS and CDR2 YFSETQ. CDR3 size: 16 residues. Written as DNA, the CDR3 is TGCGCCAGCAGCCCTGGCTCGGCCTCGAACACCGGGGAGCTGTTTTTT. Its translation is CASSPGSASNTGELFF.

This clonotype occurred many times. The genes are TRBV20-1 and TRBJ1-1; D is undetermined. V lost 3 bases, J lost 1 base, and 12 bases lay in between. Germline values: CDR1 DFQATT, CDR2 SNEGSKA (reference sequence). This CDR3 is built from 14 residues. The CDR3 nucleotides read TGCAGTGCTAGTTTTGTTTTCTCGAACACTGAAGCTTTCTTT. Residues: CSASFVFSNTEAFF.

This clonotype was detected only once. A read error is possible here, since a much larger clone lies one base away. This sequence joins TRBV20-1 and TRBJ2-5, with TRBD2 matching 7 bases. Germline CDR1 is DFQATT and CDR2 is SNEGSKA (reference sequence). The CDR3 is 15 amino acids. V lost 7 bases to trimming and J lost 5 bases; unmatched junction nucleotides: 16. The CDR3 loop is CSDSGAAREGETQYF. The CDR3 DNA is TGCAGTGATAGTGGGGCTGCCAGGGAGGGGGAGACCCAGTACTTC.

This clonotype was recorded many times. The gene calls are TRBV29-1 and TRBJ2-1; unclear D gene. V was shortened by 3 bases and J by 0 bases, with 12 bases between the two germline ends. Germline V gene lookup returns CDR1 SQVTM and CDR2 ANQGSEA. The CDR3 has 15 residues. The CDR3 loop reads CSVEFLSGSYNEQFF. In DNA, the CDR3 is TGCAGCGTTGAGTTTTTGTCAGGCTCCTACAATGAGCAGTTCTTC.

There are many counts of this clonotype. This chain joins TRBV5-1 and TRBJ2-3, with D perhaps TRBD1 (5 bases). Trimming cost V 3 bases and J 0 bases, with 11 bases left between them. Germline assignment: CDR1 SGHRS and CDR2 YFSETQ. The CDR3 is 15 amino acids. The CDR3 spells CASSSDKFSTDTQYF. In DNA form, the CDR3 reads TGCGCCAGCAGCTCGGACAAATTTAGCACAGATACGCAGTATTTT.

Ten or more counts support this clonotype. The CDR3: CASSLGGRGDTQYF. The CDR3 DNA reads as TGCGCCAGCAGCTTGGGGGGCCGGGGAGATACGCAGTATTTT. The chain is built from TRBV5-1 and TRBJ2-3; D assignment may be TRBD1 or TRBD2 (5 bases each). The CDR3 runs 14 residues. V was pared by 0 bases and J by 5 bases, with 10 bases between. In germline, CDR1 is SGHRS, CDR2 YFSETQ.

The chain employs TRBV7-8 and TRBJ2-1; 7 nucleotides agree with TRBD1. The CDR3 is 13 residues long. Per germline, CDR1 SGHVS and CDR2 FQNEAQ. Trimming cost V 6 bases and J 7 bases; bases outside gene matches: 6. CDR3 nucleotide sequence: TGTGCCAGCAGAATGAGGGGGCGGAATGAGCAGTTCTTC. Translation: CASRMRGRNEQFF.